The present T cell receptor beta chain was sequenced within a study of blood T cell repertoires in COVID-19. Across the study: Some COVID-19 samples were acute and others convalescent; all came from the United States, Italy and Spain.

How the authors handled the data: Quantification of nucleated cells was approximated via reference gene primer amplification. Using immunoSEQ multiplex PCR, the repertoire was profiled, and TCRdb retains in-frame clones only, with some absent. That table gives V, J and clone size, and the DNA gave D and trimming. The data hold fewer than 250,000 clones, with about 85% observed a single time. Two consecutive negative NP/OP PCR tests, clearance, or resolved symptoms defined Cohort 3 recovery. This CDR3 is 15 amino acids long. Trimming cost V 0 bases and J 5 bases; bases outside gene matches: 4. Germline V gene lookup returns CDR1 SGDLS and CDR2 YYNGEE.

The V and J genes are TRBV9 and TRBJ2-1; TRBD2 agrees at 8 bases. Sequencing input: PBMCs or T cells enriched from blood (not recorded which). This TCR was sampled from a man aged 30-40 years who had recovered from COVID-19. The CDR3 is CASSVGTSGHNEQFF. Here the CDR3 DNA reads TGTGCCAGCAGCGTAGGAACTAGCGGCCACAATGAGCAGTTCTTC.